These 29 T cell receptor beta chains share one sample of origin, sequenced in a study of cytomegalovirus exposure and HLA in healthy donors. The method was immunoSEQ multiplex PCR; TCRdb's version includes in-frame clones alone and lacks a portion of them. The sample shows about 300,000 clones, approximately 90% of them seen only once. The specimen sequenced was PBMCs. The receptors come from a woman aged 18-29 years in good health and CMV-seronegative.

The chain employs TRBV11-2 and TRBJ2-5, with a possible D match to TRBD2 (6 bases). The CDR3 contains 17 residues. V was trimmed by 4 bases and J by 5 bases, leaving 23 bases between them. From germline, CDR1 is SGHAT and CDR2 FQNNGV. As DNA, the CDR3 is TGTGCCAGCAGCTCTCGGCGGGACCCAGGTGTGTGGGAGACCCAGTACTTC. Translated, it gives CASSSRRDPGVWETQYF.

The rearrangement links TRBV27 to TRBJ2-7, with unresolved D. Trimming cost V 4 bases and J 5 bases, with 18 bases left between them. The germline V gene has CDR1 MNHEY and CDR2 SMNVEV (reference sequence). The CDR3 runs to 15 residues. DNA for the CDR3: TGTGCCAGCAGTTCCCCGGCGCGGCCTCAACACGAGCAGTACTTC. Translated: CASSSPARPQHEQYF.

The rearrangement joins TRBV7-3 to TRBJ2-3; a possible D gene is TRBD2 (6 bases). Germline CDR1 SGHTA, CDR2 FQGTGA. V lost 2 bases to trimming and J lost 3 bases, with 9 bases between them. CDR3 length: 14 amino acids. DNA for the CDR3: TGTGCCAGCAGCTTATCGGCGGGGACAGATACGCAGTATTTT. It encodes CASSLSAGTDTQYF.

The chain links TRBV28 to TRBJ1-2; 12 bases match TRBD1. There are 18 residues in the CDR3. CDR1 and CDR2 (germline): MDHEN, SYDVKM. V gave up 1 base and J gave up 6 bases; unmatched junction bases: 12. CDR3 region: CASSLFRDRGPLGDGYTF. In nucleotides, the CDR3 is TGTGCCAGCAGTTTATTTAGGGACAGGGGGCCCTTGGGAGATGGCTACACCTTC.

V gene TRBV7-9 combines with J gene TRBJ2-1, with 7 positions matching TRBD2. The CDR3 extends over 16 amino acids. The V and J ends lost 5 bases and 5 bases, in that order; junction bases with no gene match: 12. CDR1 is SEHNR, CDR2 FQNEAQ, per germline (reference sequence). For the CDR3, the DNA is TGTGCCAGCAGCCTTGAATGGACTACTAGCGACAATGAGCAGTTCTTC. This translates into CASSLEWTTSDNEQFF.

This chain connects TRBV5-4 to TRBJ1-1; D is unresolved. This CDR3 is built from 14 residues. V lost 4 bases and J 1 base, leaving 11 bases between the germline ends. The germline V gene has CDR1 SGHNT and CDR2 YYREEE (reference sequence). The CDR3 DNA reads TGTGCCAGCAGCCCCCGGGATCCGAACACTGAAGCTTTCTTT. It specifies CASSPRDPNTEAFF.

The V and J genes are TRBV15 and TRBJ2-2; 7 bases are a match to TRBD2. J was trimmed by 8 bases and V by 0 bases; bases with no gene match: 6. Germline values: CDR1 LNHNV, CDR2 YYDKDF (reference sequence). The CDR3 is 15 residues long. In DNA, the CDR3 is TGTGCCACCAGCAGAGAAAGCGGGGTTTGGGGGGAGCTGTTTTTT. Translated: CATSRESGVWGELFF.

The chain carries TRBV9 and TRBJ1-1; 7 bases align to TRBD1. Trimming at V came to 3 bases and at J to 0 bases, leaving 2 bases not matched to a gene. The CDR3 is 14 amino acids. Germline CDR1 SGDLS, CDR2 YYNGEE. CDR3 sequence reads: CASSAGTVNTEAFF. The CDR3 DNA sequence: TGTGCCAGCAGCGCCGGGACAGTGAACACTGAAGCTTTCTTT. The full variable domain, with the rest looked up from reference TRBV9 and TRBJ1-1, is DSGVTQTPKHLITATGQRVTLRCSPRSGDLSVYWYQQSLDQGLQFLIQYYNGEERAKGNILERFSAQQFPDLHSELNLSSLELGDSALYFCASSAGTVNTEAFFGQGTRLTVV.

The chain couples TRBV5-1 to TRBJ2-6; 8 bases are a match to TRBD2. This CDR3 is built from 16 residues. The germline V gene has CDR1 SGHRS and CDR2 YFSETQ. V dropped 4 bases and J dropped 4; count of bases not matched to a gene: 7. Here the CDR3 reads CASSPGGAVGANVLTF. DNA of the CDR3: TGCGCCAGCAGCCCGGGGGGGGCGGTGGGGGCCAACGTCCTGACTTTC.

The chain has TRBV7-8 and TRBJ1-2; 9 positions match TRBD1. CDR3 length equals 15 residues. The V and J ends lost 5 bases and 2 bases, in that order; junction bases with no gene match: 6. Germline assignment: CDR1 SGHVS and CDR2 FQNEAQ. Here the CDR3 DNA reads TGTGCCAGCAGCCCGGACAGGGGTCTGAACTATGGCTACACCTTC. Amino acids: CASSPDRGLNYGYTF.

This chain links TRBV19 with TRBJ2-1, with TRBD2 matching 9 bases. The CDR3 extends over 16 amino acids. Germline V gene sequence: CDR1 LNHDA, CDR2 SQIVND (reference sequence). The trim removed 3 bases at V and 1 base at J, leaving 4 bases unmatched. CDR3 sequence: CASSIGGRVSYNEQFF. In nucleotides, the CDR3 is TGTGCCAGTAGTATTGGCGGGAGGGTTTCCTACAATGAGCAGTTCTTC.

The chain has TRBV7-9 and TRBJ2-7; the D is unclear. Trimming left V 5 bases short and J 0 bases short, with 8 bases between. The CDR3 is made up of 13 amino acids. Germline CDR1 SEHNR, CDR2 FQNEAQ (reference sequence). CDR3 sequence (DNA): TGTGCCAGCAGCCCTTTTAGCTCCTACGAGCAGTACTTC. Translation gives CASSPFSSYEQYF.

This clone was recorded once. The chain links TRBV4-3 to TRBJ1-1; the D gene is possibly TRBD1 (6 bases). The CDR3 length is 14 residues. The germline V and J ends were trimmed by 0 bases and 7 bases, with 12 bases remaining between them. Germline V gene sequence: CDR1 LGHNA, CDR2 YSLEER. The CDR3 DNA reads TGCGCCAGCAGCCAAGAGTGGCAGGGGATTGAAGCTTTCTTT. This gives the protein CASSQEWQGIEAFF.

The chain recombines TRBV18 with TRBJ2-7; the D is unclear. The germline V and J ends were trimmed by 2 bases and 3 bases, with 8 bases remaining between them. Germline CDR1 and CDR2: KGHSH and LQKENI. CDR3 length equals 13 residues. CDR3 in amino acids: CASSPAIDYEQYF. The CDR3 region has the DNA TGTGCCAGCTCACCAGCGATCGACTACGAGCAGTACTTC.

The J gene is TRBJ1-2, the V gene TRBV5-4, with 9 bases lining up with TRBD1. The V gene's germline CDR1 is SGHNT and CDR2 YYREEE (reference sequence). This CDR3 has 13 residues. The ends lost 4 bases at V and 7 bases at J; junction bases unmatched: 5. CDR3 sequence: CASSGWTGAGYTF. The DNA of the CDR3 is TGTGCCAGCAGCGGGTGGACAGGGGCTGGCTACACCTTC.

The chain links TRBV10-3 to TRBJ2-3; 7 positions agree with TRBD1. V gave up 5 bases and J gave up 1 base; unmatched junction bases: 12. Germline V CDR1 and CDR2: ENHRY, SYGVKD. The CDR3 runs to 17 residues. This CDR3 is CAISKFSRDRGTDTQYF. The CDR3, as DNA: TGTGCCATCAGTAAATTCTCCCGGGACAGAGGCACAGATACGCAGTATTTT.

The V call is TRBV18, the J call TRBJ1-4, with D hard to call. Germline assignment: CDR1 KGHSH and CDR2 LQKENI. Trimming pared 3 bases from V and 4 bases from J, leaving 12 bases between. This CDR3 has 15 amino acids. CDR3 sequence: CASSPRGGYNEKLFF. DNA of the CDR3: TGTGCCAGCTCACCCCGGGGTGGGTATAATGAAAAACTGTTTTTT.

The chain uses TRBV5-1 and TRBJ2-3; TRBD1 is a possible D gene (5 bases). The germline gives CDR1 SGHRS, CDR2 YFSETQ. This CDR3 contains 15 residues. The V gene lost 0 bases and the J gene lost 2 bases, with 10 bases spanning the gap. CDR3 nucleotides: TGCGCCAGCAGCTTGGTGACAGAGATCACAGATACGCAGTATTTT. It is translated as CASSLVTEITDTQYF.

V usage is TRBV5-1 and J usage is TRBJ1-3, with 7 nucleotides matching TRBD1. The V gene's germline CDR1 is SGHRS and CDR2 YFSETQ. Losses at the gene ends were 0 bases for V and 4 bases for J; bases not matched to a gene: 1. CDR3 size: 14 residues. CDR3 in amino acids: CASSLGTGGNTIYF. CDR3 nucleotides: TGCGCCAGCAGCTTGGGGACAGGAGGAAACACCATATATTTT.

This chain joins TRBV2 and TRBJ2-7, with D uncertain. V lost 1 base, J lost 3 bases, and 4 bases lay in between. Germline values: CDR1 SNHLY, CDR2 FYNNEI. CDR3 length: 12 residues. The CDR3 sequence is CASSEDIYEQYF. DNA of the CDR3: TGTGCCAGCAGTGAAGACATCTACGAGCAGTACTTC.

This clone was counted once. The V call is TRBV11-2, the J call TRBJ2-7; 13 bases fit TRBD2. The CDR3 has 13 residues. The junction had 6 bases not matched to a gene; V was cut back by 5 bases and J by 11 bases. Germline CDR1 and CDR2: SGHAT and FQNNGV. This chain's CDR3 is CASSTRTSGRKYF. CDR3 sequence (DNA): TGTGCCAGCAGCACACGGACTAGCGGGAGAAAGTACTTC. Variable domain in full (rest from reference TRBV11-2 and TRBJ2-7): EAGVAQSPRYKIIEKRQSVAFWCNPISGHATLYWYQQILGQGPKLLIQFQNNGVVDDSQLPKDRFSAERLKGVDSTLKIQPAKLEDSAVYLCASSTRTSGRKYFGPGTRLTVT.

The chain recombines TRBV9 with TRBJ2-1, with TRBD2 matching over 11 bases. V dropped 3 bases and J dropped 7; count of bases not matched to a gene: 6. The V gene's germline CDR1 is SGDLS and CDR2 YYNGEE. The CDR3 is 15 residues long. CDR3 nucleotides: TGTGCCAGCAGCGGAACTAGCGGGAGCAGGAATGAGCAGTTCTTC. It encodes CASSGTSGSRNEQFF.

The rearrangement uses TRBV4-3 and TRBJ1-5; maybe TRBD1 (6 bases). Trimming took off 0 bases at V and 6 bases at J, with 15 bases between the two ends. The CDR3 consists of 16 residues. CDR1 and CDR2 from the germline V gene are LGHNA and YSLEER. The CDR3, as DNA: TGCGCCAGCAGCCAAGATCAGGCAGGGGCCGGTCAGCCCCAGCATTTT. It encodes CASSQDQAGAGQPQHF.

This clone came up once. The V and J genes are TRBV29-1 and TRBJ2-7; D is uncertain. CDR3 size: 12 residues. V lost 5 bases, J lost 0 bases, and 8 bases lay in between. Germline loops: CDR1 SQVTM, CDR2 ANQGSEA. The CDR3 nucleotides are TGCAGCGTTTCCAGTGCCTCCTACGAGCAGTACTTC. This codes for CSVSSASYEQYF.

This chain's CDR3 is CATLLGNIQYF. As DNA, the CDR3 is TGTGCCACCCTACTAGGAAACATTCAGTACTTC. J is TRBJ2-4 and V is TRBV19; D possibly corresponds to TRBD2 (5 bases). The CDR3 runs to 11 residues. The germline V and J ends were trimmed by 10 bases and 6 bases, with 10 bases remaining between them. Germline V gene sequence: CDR1 LNHDA, CDR2 SQIVND (reference sequence).

The chain recombines TRBV28 with TRBJ2-4; 13 bases match TRBD2. The CDR3 length is 19 residues. Germline CDR1 MDHEN, CDR2 SYDVKM. The junction had 12 bases not matched to a gene; V was cut back by 7 bases and J by 0 bases. CDR3 region: CASNIPGLAGTIAKNIQYF. The CDR3 region has the DNA TGTGCCAGCAATATCCCGGGACTAGCGGGGACAATAGCCAAAAACATTCAGTACTTC.

The chain joins TRBV5-1 to TRBJ2-3; 11 bases map to TRBD1. There are 15 residues in the CDR3. V shed 2 bases, J shed 5 bases, and the junction held 4 bases outside the gene matches. CDR1 and CDR2 from the germline V gene are SGHRS and YFSETQ. The CDR3 loop is CASSFPGQGGDTQYF. CDR3 nucleotide sequence: TGCGCCAGCAGCTTTCCGGGACAGGGGGGAGATACGCAGTATTTT.

This chain joins TRBV5-1 and TRBJ2-2; 7 bases are shared with TRBD2. CDR1 and CDR2 from the germline V gene are SGHRS and YFSETQ. Losses at the gene ends were 1 base for V and 2 bases for J; bases not matched to a gene: 2. CDR3 size: 15 residues. The CDR3 loop reads CASSLQRGNTGELFF. The CDR3 DNA reads TGCGCCAGCAGCTTGCAGCGGGGAAACACCGGGGAGCTGTTTTTT.

The chain joins TRBV4-1 to TRBJ2-1; TRBD2 aligns across 9 bases. Per germline, CDR1 MGHRA and CDR2 YSYEKL. V shed 2 bases and J 4 bases; nucleotides not matched to a gene: 6. This CDR3 is built from 16 residues. The CDR3 nucleotides are TGCGCCAGCAGCCAATCGGGACTAGCAGATTACAATGAGCAGTTCTTC. This sequence encodes CASSQSGLADYNEQFF.